Detailed here is one T cell receptor beta chain. The read ends 3 residues shy of where the CDR3 ends; the end is completed using the germline J gene. The trim removed 5 bases at V and 1 base at J, leaving 12 bases unmatched. The germline gives CDR1 SNHLY, CDR2 FYNNEI. The CDR3 is 17 residues long. The data were obtained in a study of T cells in women clearing cervical HPV infection. Repertoires were generated with immunoSEQ multiplex PCR, while TCRdb's copy carries only in-frame clones and drops some. Its table lists about 20,000 clones. HPV was found by MY09/MY11 PCR and dot-blot genotyping. Sequencing was performed on blood buffy coat. The V and J genes are TRBV2 and TRBJ2-5, with 8 bases that match TRBD2. This receptor was taken from a woman between 18 and 70 years old with a cervical HPV16 infection that either progressed to CIN3+ or cleared (not recorded which). The part of the CDR3 DNA that was read is TGTGCCAGCAGTCCTAGCGTACGGACTAGCATCCAAGAGACC. Translated, it gives CASSPSVRTSIQET. The CDR3 reads in full as CASSPSVRTSIQETQYF.